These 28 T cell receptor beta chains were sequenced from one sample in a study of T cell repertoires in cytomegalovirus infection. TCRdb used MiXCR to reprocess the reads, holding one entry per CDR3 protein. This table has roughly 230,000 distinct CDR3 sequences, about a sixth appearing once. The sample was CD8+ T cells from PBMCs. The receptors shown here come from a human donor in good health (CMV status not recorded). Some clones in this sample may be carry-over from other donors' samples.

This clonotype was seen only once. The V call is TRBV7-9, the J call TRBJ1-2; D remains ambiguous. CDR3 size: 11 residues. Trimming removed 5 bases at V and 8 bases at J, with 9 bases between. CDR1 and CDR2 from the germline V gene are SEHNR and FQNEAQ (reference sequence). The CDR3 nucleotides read TGTGCCAGCAGCCTTAAGGAAGGCTACACCTTC. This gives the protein CASSLKEGYTF.

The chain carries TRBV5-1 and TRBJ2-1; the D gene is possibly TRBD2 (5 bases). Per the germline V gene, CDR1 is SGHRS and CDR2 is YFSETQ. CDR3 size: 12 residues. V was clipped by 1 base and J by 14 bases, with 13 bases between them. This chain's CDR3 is CASSLRGVGEFF. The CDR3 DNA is TGCGCCAGCAGCTTGCGAGGCGTCGGGGAGTTCTTC. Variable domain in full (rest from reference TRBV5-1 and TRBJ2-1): KAGVTQTPRYLIKTRGQQVTLSCSPISGHRSVSWYQQTPGQGLQFLFEYFSETQRNKGNFPGRFSGRQFSNSRSEMNVSTLELGDSALYLCASSLRGVGEFFGPGTRLTVL.

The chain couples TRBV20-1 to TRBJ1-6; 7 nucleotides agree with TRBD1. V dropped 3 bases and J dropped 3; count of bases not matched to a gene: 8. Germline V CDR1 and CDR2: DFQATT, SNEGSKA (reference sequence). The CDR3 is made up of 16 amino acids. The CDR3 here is CSARGTDFLYNSPLHF. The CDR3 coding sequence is TGCAGTGCTAGGGGGACAGATTTTCTCTATAATTCACCCCTCCACTTT.

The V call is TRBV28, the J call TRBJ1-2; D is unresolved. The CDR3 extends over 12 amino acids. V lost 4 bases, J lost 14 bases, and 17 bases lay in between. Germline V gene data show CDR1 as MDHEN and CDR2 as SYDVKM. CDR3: CASSSWTLERTF. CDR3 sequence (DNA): TGTGCCAGCAGTTCGTGGACCCTAGAAAGGACCTTC.

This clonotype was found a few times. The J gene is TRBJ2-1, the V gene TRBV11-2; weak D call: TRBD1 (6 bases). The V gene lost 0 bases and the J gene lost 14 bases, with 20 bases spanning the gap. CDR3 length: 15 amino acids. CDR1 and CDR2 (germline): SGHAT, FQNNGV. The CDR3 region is CASSLDNSDRRGKFF. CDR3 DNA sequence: TGTGCCAGCAGCTTAGATAACTCGGACAGAAGGGGGAAGTTCTTC.

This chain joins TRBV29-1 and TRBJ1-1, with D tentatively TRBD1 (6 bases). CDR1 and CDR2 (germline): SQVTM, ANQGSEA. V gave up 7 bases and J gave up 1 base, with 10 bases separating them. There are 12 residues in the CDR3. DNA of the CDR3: TGCAGCGCCCAGGGGACGAACACTGAAGCTTTCTTT. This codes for CSAQGTNTEAFF.

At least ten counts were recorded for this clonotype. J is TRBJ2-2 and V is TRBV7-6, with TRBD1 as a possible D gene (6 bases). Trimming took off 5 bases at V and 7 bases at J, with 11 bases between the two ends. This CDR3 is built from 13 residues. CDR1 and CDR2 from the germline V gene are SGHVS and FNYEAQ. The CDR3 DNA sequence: TGTGCCAGCAGCCAACAGGGTTTCGGGGAGCTGTTTTTT. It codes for CASSQQGFGELFF. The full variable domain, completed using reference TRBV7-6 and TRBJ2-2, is GAGVSQSPRYKVTKRGQDVALRCDPISGHVSLYWYRQALGQGPEFLTYFNYEAQQDKSGLPNDRFSAERPEGSISTLTIQRTEQRDSAMYRCASSQQGFGELFFGEGSRLTVL.

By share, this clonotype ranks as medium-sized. The CDR3 DNA reads TGTGCCACCAAACCGGAGTTCCCTAACTATGGCTACACCTTC. It is translated as CATKPEFPNYGYTF. The V gene is TRBV15, the J gene TRBJ1-2; D remains ambiguous. The CDR3 totals 14 residues. V was clipped by 7 bases and J by 0 bases, with 12 bases between them. Germline loops: CDR1 LNHNV, CDR2 YYDKDF (reference sequence).

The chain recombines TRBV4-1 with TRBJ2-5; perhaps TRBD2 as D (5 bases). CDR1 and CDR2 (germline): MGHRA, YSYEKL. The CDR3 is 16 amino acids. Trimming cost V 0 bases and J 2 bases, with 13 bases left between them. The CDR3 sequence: CASSQDQRTIQETQYF. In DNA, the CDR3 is TGCGCCAGCAGCCAAGATCAGCGGACCATACAAGAGACCCAGTACTTC.

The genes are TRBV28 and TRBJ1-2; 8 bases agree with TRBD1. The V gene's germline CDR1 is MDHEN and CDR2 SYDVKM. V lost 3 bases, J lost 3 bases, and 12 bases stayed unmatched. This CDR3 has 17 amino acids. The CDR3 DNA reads TGTGCCAGCAGTTTCTCCACCTCAGGGGGCGCGTACTATGGCTACACCTTC. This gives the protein CASSFSTSGGAYYGYTF.

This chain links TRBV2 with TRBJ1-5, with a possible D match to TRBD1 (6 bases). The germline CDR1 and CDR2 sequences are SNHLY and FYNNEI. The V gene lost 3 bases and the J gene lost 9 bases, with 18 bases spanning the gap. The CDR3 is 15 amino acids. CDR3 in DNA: TGTGCCAGCAGTGATGTGAGGGGGTCTGTATGGCCCCAGCATTTT. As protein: CASSDVRGSVWPQHF.

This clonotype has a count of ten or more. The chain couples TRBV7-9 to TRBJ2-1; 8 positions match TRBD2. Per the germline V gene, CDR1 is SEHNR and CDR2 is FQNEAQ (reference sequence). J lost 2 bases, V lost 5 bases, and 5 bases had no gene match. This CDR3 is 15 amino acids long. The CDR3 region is CASSPPGLAYNEQFF. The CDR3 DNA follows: TGTGCCAGCAGCCCACCGGGACTAGCCTACAATGAGCAGTTCTTC.

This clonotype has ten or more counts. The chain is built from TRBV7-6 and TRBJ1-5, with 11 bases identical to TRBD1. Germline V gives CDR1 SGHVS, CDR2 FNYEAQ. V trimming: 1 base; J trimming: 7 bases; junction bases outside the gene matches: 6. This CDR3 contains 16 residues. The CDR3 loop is CASSLGTGGAGQPQHF. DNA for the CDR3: TGTGCCAGCAGCTTAGGGACAGGGGGCGCCGGCCAGCCCCAGCATTTT.

CDR3 DNA sequence: TGTGCCAGCAGTATAGGGGGCAATCAGCCCCAGCATTTT. This encodes CASSIGGNQPQHF. The chain couples TRBV27 to TRBJ1-5; a possible D gene is TRBD1 (5 bases). CDR1 and CDR2 (germline): MNHEY, SMNVEV (reference sequence). The CDR3 totals 13 residues. Trimming took 5 bases from V and 2 from J, leaving 7 bases between them.

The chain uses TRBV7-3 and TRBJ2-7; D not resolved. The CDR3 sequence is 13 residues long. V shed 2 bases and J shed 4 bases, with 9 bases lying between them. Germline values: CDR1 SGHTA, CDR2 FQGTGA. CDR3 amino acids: CASSLYHGYEQYF. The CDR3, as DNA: TGTGCCAGCAGCTTATACCACGGTTACGAGCAGTACTTC.

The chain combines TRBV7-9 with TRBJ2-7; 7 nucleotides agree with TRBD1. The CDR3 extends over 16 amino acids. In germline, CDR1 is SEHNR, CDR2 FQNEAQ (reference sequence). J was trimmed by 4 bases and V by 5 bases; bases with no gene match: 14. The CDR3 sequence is CASSARTGRNGYEQYF. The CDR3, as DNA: TGTGCCAGCAGCGCACGGACAGGAAGAAACGGATACGAGCAGTACTTC.

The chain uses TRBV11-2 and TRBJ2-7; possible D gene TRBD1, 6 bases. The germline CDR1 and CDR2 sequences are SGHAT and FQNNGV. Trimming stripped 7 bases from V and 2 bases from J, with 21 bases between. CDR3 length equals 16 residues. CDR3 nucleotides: TGTGCCAGCACCTTGACAGGTCCGGAATTAGCCTACGAGCAGTACTTC. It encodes CASTLTGPELAYEQYF.

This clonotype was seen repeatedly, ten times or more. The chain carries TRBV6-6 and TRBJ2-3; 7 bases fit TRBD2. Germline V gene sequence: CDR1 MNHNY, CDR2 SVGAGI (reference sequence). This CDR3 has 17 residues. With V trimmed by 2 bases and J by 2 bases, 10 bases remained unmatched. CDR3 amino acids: CASSYAAAGVTTDTQYF. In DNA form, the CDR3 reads TGTGCCAGCAGTTACGCGGCGGCGGGGGTAACCACAGATACGCAGTATTTT.

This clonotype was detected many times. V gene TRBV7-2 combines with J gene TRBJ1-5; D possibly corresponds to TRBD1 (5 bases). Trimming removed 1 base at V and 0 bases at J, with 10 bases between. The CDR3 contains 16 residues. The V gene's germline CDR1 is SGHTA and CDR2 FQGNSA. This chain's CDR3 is CASSLGGVYSNQPQHF. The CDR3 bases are TGTGCCAGCAGCTTAGGAGGGGTCTATAGCAATCAGCCCCAGCATTTT. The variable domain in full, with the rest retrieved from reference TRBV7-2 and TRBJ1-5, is GAGVSQSPSNKVTEKGKDVELRCDPISGHTALYWYRQSLGQGLEFLIYFQGNSAPDKSGLPSDRFSAERTGGSVSTLTIQRTQQEDSAVYLCASSLGGVYSNQPQHFGDGTRLSIL.

CDR3 DNA sequence: TGTGCCAGCAGTTTCGCCCGAGCGGGGGCCGGCAATGAGCAGTTCTTC. It yields the protein CASSFARAGAGNEQFF. This chain connects TRBV6-5 to TRBJ2-1; 8 nucleotides line up with TRBD2. Trimming removed 4 bases from V and 6 bases from J; junction bases left unmatched: 11. The germline V gene has CDR1 MNHEY and CDR2 SVGAGI. This CDR3 comprises 16 residues.

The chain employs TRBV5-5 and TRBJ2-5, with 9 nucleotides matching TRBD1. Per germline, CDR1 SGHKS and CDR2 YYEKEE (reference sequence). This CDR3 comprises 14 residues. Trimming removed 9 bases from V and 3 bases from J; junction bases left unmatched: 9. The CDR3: CATRGTGFEETQYF. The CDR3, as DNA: TGTGCCACCAGAGGGACAGGGTTTGAAGAGACCCAGTACTTC.

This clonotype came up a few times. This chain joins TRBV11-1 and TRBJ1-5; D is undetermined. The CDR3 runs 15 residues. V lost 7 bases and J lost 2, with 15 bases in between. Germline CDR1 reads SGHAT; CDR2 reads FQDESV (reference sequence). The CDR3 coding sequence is TGTGCCAGCAAGGGCCGACATCTCTGCAATCAGCCCCAGCATTTT. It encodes CASKGRHLCNQPQHF.

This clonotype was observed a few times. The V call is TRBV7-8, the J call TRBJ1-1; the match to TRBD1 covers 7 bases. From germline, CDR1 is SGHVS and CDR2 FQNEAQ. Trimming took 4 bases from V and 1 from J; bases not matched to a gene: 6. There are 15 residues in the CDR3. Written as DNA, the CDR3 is TGTGCCAGCAGCTCGGCCGGGACAGCGAACACTGAAGCTTTCTTT. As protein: CASSSAGTANTEAFF.

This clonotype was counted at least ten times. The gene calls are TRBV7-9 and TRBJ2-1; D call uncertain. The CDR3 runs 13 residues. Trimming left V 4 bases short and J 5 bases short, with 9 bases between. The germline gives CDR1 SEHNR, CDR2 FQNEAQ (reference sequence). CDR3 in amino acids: CASSSDSHNEQFF. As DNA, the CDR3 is TGTGCCAGCAGCTCCGACTCTCACAATGAGCAGTTCTTC.

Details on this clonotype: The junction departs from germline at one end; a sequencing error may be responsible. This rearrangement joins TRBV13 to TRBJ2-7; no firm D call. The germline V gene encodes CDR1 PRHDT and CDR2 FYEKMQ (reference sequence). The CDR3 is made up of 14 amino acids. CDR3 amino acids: CASSLAQPPGEQYF. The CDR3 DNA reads TGTGCCAGCAGCTTAGCACAGCCCCCAGGCGAGCAGTACTTT.

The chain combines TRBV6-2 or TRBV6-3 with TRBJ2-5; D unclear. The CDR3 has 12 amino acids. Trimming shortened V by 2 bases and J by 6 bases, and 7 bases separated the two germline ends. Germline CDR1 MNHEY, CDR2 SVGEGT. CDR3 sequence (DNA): TGTGCCAGCAGTTACCCGGAGCAGACCCAGTACTTC. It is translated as CASSYPEQTQYF.

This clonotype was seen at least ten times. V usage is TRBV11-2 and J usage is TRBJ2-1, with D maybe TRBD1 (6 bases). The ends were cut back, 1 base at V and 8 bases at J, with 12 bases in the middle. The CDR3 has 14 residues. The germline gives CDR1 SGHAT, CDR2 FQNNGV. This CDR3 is CASSLGQGTDEQFF. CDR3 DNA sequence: TGTGCCAGCAGCTTAGGCCAGGGGACGGATGAGCAGTTCTTC.

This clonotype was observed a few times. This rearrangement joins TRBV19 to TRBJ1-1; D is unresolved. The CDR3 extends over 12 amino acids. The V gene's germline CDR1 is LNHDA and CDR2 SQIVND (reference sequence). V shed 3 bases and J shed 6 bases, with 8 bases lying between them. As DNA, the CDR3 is TGTGCCAGTAGTATTGGGCGGGCTGAAGCTTTCTTT. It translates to CASSIGRAEAFF.